A single T cell receptor beta chain is shown here with its context. The authors' processing: Nucleated cell number was recorded as an estimate derived from reference gene primer amplification. Repertoires were generated with immunoSEQ multiplex PCR, while TCRdb's copy carries only in-frame clones and drops some. From that table come the V and J calls and clone size; the DNA was used to work out D and trimming. The sample holds fewer than 200,000 clones, approximately 85% seen once. This specimen belongs to a study of blood T cell repertoires in COVID-19. Study in general: Samples representing acute and convalescent COVID-19 were sourced from the United States, Italy and Spain. T cells, B-cell-depleted T cells, or PBMCs supplied cDNA or gDNA.

The CDR3 runs to 13 residues. V was trimmed by 4 bases and J by 2 bases, leaving 8 bases between them. CDR1 SGHNT and CDR2 YYREEE come from the germline V gene (reference sequence). The sequence derives from a man between 60 and 75 years old who had recovered from COVID-19. This chain uses TRBV5-4 with TRBJ2-3; perhaps TRBD2 as D (5 bases). The source material was peripheral blood. CDR3 amino acids: CASSSRDTDTQYF. For the CDR3, the DNA is TGTGCCAGCAGCAGCCGGGACACAGATACGCAGTATTTT.